A single sample gave rise to the 25 T cell receptor beta chains below, sequenced in a study of blood T cell repertoires in COVID-19 (TCRdb year 2020). Receptor amplification or capture employed the immunoSEQ multiplex PCR assay. TCRdb provides this immuneACCESS table in a form limited to in-frame rearrangements. Some clones are lacking; in checked studies, under half of them reflect an unresolved V gene, and why the rest are absent is not known. The sample contains roughly 340,000 clones, roughly nine tenths of them found a single time. 0.95% to 1.1% of the sample is taken by the ten largest. Sequencing was carried out using PBMCs or T cells enriched from blood (not recorded which). These receptors all come from a man between 18 and 35 years old who had recovered from COVID-19.

This rearrangement joins TRBV7-9 to TRBJ1-1; the D gene is possibly TRBD1 (5 bases). CDR3 length equals 14 residues. In germline, CDR1 is SEHNR, CDR2 FQNEAQ (reference sequence). V lost 5 bases, J lost 1 base, and 11 bases lay in between. The CDR3 loop reads CASSEQDKNTEAFF. CDR3 coding DNA: TGTGCCAGCAGCGAACAGGACAAGAACACTGAAGCTTTCTTT.

The V gene is TRBV7-2, the J gene TRBJ2-2; 8 bases fit TRBD2. V dropped 1 base and J dropped 7; count of bases not matched to a gene: 8. Germline CDR1 SGHTA, CDR2 FQGNSA. There are 16 residues in the CDR3. As DNA, the CDR3 is TGTGCCAGCAGCTTAGTAACCGGGAGGGCCGGCGGGGAGCTGTTTTTT. This encodes CASSLVTGRAGGELFF.

The genes are TRBV27 and TRBJ1-1; no clear D gene. Trimming removed 8 bases at V and 1 base at J, with 11 bases between. The CDR3 spans 13 residues. The germline V gene encodes CDR1 MNHEY and CDR2 SMNVEV (reference sequence). The CDR3 sequence: CASRDAANTEAFF. The CDR3 coding sequence is TGTGCCAGCCGGGATGCGGCGAACACTGAAGCTTTCTTT.

This clone appeared once. The rearrangement links TRBV7-2 to TRBJ2-7; the D gene is possibly TRBD1 (6 bases). The CDR3 runs to 14 residues. Germline CDR1 and CDR2: SGHTA and FQGNSA. V was cut by 6 bases and J by 0 bases, with 12 bases left in between. The CDR3 protein is CASRQGRSSYEQYF. CDR3 nucleotides: TGTGCCAGCAGACAGGGACGGAGCTCCTACGAGCAGTACTTC.

This clone was counted between two and nine times. The rearrangement joins TRBV3-1 (or the pseudogene TRBV3-2) to TRBJ2-7; no clear D. V shed 2 bases and J shed 5 bases, with 7 bases lying between them. Germline V gene data show CDR1 as LGHDT and CDR2 as YNNKEL (reference sequence). CDR3 length equals 12 residues. The CDR3 loop is CASSQLFNEQYF. The CDR3 DNA reads TGTGCCAGCAGCCAATTGTTCAACGAGCAGTACTTC.

This clone was picked up one time. The V call is TRBV10-3, the J call TRBJ2-2; TRBD2 matches 10 bases. Germline CDR1 reads ENHRY; CDR2 reads SYGVKD. CDR3 length: 17 amino acids. V dropped 6 bases and J dropped 4; count of bases not matched to a gene: 11. In nucleotides, the CDR3 is TGTGCCATCAGCCCCCTCGGACTAGCGGCGATCACCGGGGAGCTGTTTTTT. It specifies CAISPLGLAAITGELFF.

V is TRBV7-9 and J is TRBJ1-6, with 10 positions matching TRBD1. Germline CDR1 and CDR2: SEHNR and FQNEAQ (reference sequence). The CDR3 has 15 amino acids. The V and J ends lost 2 bases and 7 bases, in that order; junction bases with no gene match: 2. The chain's CDR3 is CASSLPGQGNSPLHF. The CDR3 DNA is TGTGCCAGCAGCTTACCGGGACAGGGGAATTCACCCCTCCACTTT.

This chain links TRBV21-1 with TRBJ1-3; TRBD1, the table's D call, lacks a check against the DNA. TRBV21-1 constitutes a pseudogene. There are 15 residues in the CDR3. DNA for the CDR3: TGTGCCAGCAGCAACCGACAGGGCACTGGAAACACCATATATTTT. The encoded protein is CASSNRQGTGNTIYF.

In this sample, this clone turned up once. This CDR3 is CASTTAGGSSYEQYF. The DNA for the CDR3 is TGTGCCAGCACGACGGCAGGGGGGTCCTCCTACGAGCAGTACTTC. The gene calls are TRBV3-1 (or the pseudogene TRBV3-2) and TRBJ2-7; perhaps TRBD1 as D (7 bases). The CDR3 is 15 residues long. Germline V gives CDR1 LGHDT, CDR2 YNNKEL (reference sequence). V was pared by 7 bases and J by 0 bases, with 16 bases between.

This rearrangement joins TRBV7-7 to TRBJ2-3; 11 positions match TRBD1. V was clipped by 5 bases and J by 4 bases; unmatched bases: 2. This CDR3 spans 14 amino acids. Germline V gene lookup returns CDR1 SSHAT and CDR2 FNYEAQ (reference sequence). CDR3 sequence: CASSRDRGADTQYF. The CDR3 DNA reads as TGTGCCAGCAGCCGGGACAGGGGGGCAGATACGCAGTATTTT.

This chain links TRBV7-9 with TRBJ2-2; the match to TRBD2 covers 8 bases. CDR1 SEHNR and CDR2 FQNEAQ come from the germline V gene (reference sequence). J was trimmed by 4 bases and V by 2 bases; bases with no gene match: 9. The CDR3 consists of 17 residues. The CDR3 is CASSLYRLAGSTGELFF. CDR3 bases: TGTGCCAGCAGCTTATACCGCCTAGCGGGTTCCACCGGGGAGCTGTTTTTT.

The V and J genes are TRBV3-1 (or the pseudogene TRBV3-2) and TRBJ1-2; maybe TRBD1 (5 bases). Between the trimmed V and J ends, which lost 1 base and 14 bases, there was a span of 11 bases. Germline loops: CDR1 LGHDT, CDR2 YNNKEL (reference sequence). The CDR3 sequence is 11 residues long. The CDR3 coding sequence is TGTGCCAGCAGCCAAGGACAGTCAGAAACCTTC. Residues: CASSQGQSETF.

The J gene is TRBJ2-7, the V gene TRBV6-5; D not resolved. This CDR3 has 13 residues. The V gene's germline CDR1 is MNHEY and CDR2 SVGAGI. With 2 bases removed from V and 2 bases from J, the gap between germline ends came to 7 bases. CDR3 DNA sequence: TGTGCCAGCAGTTACGGGCAGACCTACGAGCAGTACTTC. Its translation is CASSYGQTYEQYF.

J is TRBJ2-7 and V is TRBV28; 8 bases agree with TRBD2. Per the germline V gene, CDR1 is MDHEN and CDR2 is SYDVKM. V was pared by 7 bases and J by 4 bases, with 9 bases of the junction left unmatched. The CDR3 runs to 14 residues. The CDR3 reads CASKGLLAAYEQYF. The CDR3 DNA reads as TGTGCCAGCAAAGGGTTACTAGCGGCATACGAGCAGTACTTC.

The chain carries TRBV5-4 and TRBJ1-3; possible D gene TRBD1, 6 bases. The germline V gene has CDR1 SGHNT and CDR2 YYREEE (reference sequence). V lost 3 bases to trimming and J lost 2 bases, with 9 bases between them. The CDR3 is 14 amino acids. The CDR3 loop is CASSWGQPGNTIYF. In DNA, the CDR3 is TGTGCCAGCAGCTGGGGACAACCTGGAAACACCATATATTTT. Looking up the rest from reference TRBV5-4 and TRBJ1-3 gives the full variable domain: ETGVTQSPTHLIKTRGQQVTLRCSSQSGHNTVSWYQQALGQGPQFIFQYYREEENGRGNFPPRFSGLQFPNYSSELNVNALELDDSALYLCASSWGQPGNTIYFGEGSWLTVV.

Comment on this clone: The sample contains more than one DNA sequence encoding this CDR3. The genes are TRBV7-9 and TRBJ1-5, with TRBD1 matching 8 bases. V lost 1 base, J lost 4 bases, and 0 bases stayed unmatched. CDR1 is SEHNR, CDR2 FQNEAQ, per germline (reference sequence). The CDR3 extends over 14 amino acids. The CDR3 sequence is CASSLGTGNQPQHF. For the CDR3, the DNA is TGTGCCAGCAGCTTAGGGACAGGGAATCAGCCCCAGCATTTT.

The chain joins TRBV6-5 to TRBJ1-5; TRBD1 matches at 7 bases. With V trimmed by 6 bases and J by 2 bases, 7 bases remained unmatched. The CDR3 has 15 amino acids. CDR1 MNHEY and CDR2 SVGAGI come from the germline V gene. The CDR3 region is CASRTGYSGNQPQHF. The CDR3 DNA reads TGTGCCAGCAGGACAGGGTATTCAGGCAATCAGCCCCAGCATTTT.

J is TRBJ2-2 and V is TRBV5-6, with D tentatively TRBD2 (5 bases). V lost 3 bases to trimming and J lost 6 bases, with 18 bases between them. The CDR3 runs to 16 residues. Germline-derived CDR1 and CDR2 are SGHDT and YYEEEE. Here the CDR3 DNA reads TGTGCCAGCAGCTCGGGGTTTAGCTCGTGGGCCGGGGAGCTGTTTTTT. Translating gives CASSSGFSSWAGELFF.

The J gene is TRBJ1-3, the V gene TRBV7-8, with D possibly matching TRBD1 (6 bases). CDR1 and CDR2 (germline): SGHVS, FQNEAQ. The CDR3 is 16 residues long. The ends were cut back, 3 bases at V and 4 bases at J, with 16 bases in the middle. CDR3 loop: CASSLVDREKGNTIYF. In DNA, the CDR3 is TGTGCCAGCAGCTTGGTGGACAGAGAAAAAGGAAACACCATATATTTT.

The rearrangement uses TRBV10-3 and TRBJ2-3; tentative D call: TRBD2 (6 bases). Trimming left V 6 bases short and J 7 bases short, with 23 bases between. Germline values: CDR1 ENHRY, CDR2 SYGVKD. This CDR3 has 16 residues. Written as DNA, the CDR3 is TGTGCCATCAGGGGGGGTCCAGGAGCGCTGGCGAATACGCAGTATTTT. Protein sequence: CAIRGGPGALANTQYF.

The gene calls are TRBV3-1 (or the pseudogene TRBV3-2) and TRBJ2-1; 11 bases are shared with TRBD2. The CDR3 spans 14 residues. The junction had 4 bases not matched to a gene; V was cut back by 4 bases and J by 8 bases. Per germline, CDR1 LGHDT and CDR2 YNNKEL (reference sequence). CDR3 amino acids: CASSLTSGNDEQFF. The CDR3 DNA sequence: TGTGCCAGCAGCCTGACTAGCGGGAATGATGAGCAGTTCTTC.

The V call is TRBV9, the J call TRBJ1-1; D call uncertain. The ends were cut back, 3 bases at V and 0 bases at J, with 3 bases in the middle. The CDR3 loop spans 12 amino acids. The germline V gene encodes CDR1 SGDLS and CDR2 YYNGEE. The CDR3 here is CASSDMNTEAFF. The CDR3, as DNA: TGTGCCAGCAGCGATATGAACACTGAAGCTTTCTTT.

This clone was counted once. CDR3 residues: CASSVTGDGSPLHF. The DNA for the CDR3 is TGTGCCAGCAGCGTCACAGGGGACGGATCACCCCTCCACTTT. The chain has TRBV28 and TRBJ1-6; 7 nucleotides line up with TRBD1. The length of the CDR3 is 14 residues. Germline CDR1 reads MDHEN; CDR2 reads SYDVKM. V was pared by 6 bases and J by 10 bases, with 9 bases of the junction left unmatched.

The V call is TRBV15, the J call TRBJ1-2; 10 bases map to TRBD1. Trimming at V came to 5 bases and at J to 10 bases, leaving 13 bases not matched to a gene. CDR1 is LNHNV and CDR2 is YYDKDF in the germline V gene (reference sequence). CDR3 size: 15 residues. CDR3 bases: TGTGCCACCAGCCTTATGAGGACAGGGGGGAGAGCCTACACCTTC. It encodes CATSLMRTGGRAYTF.

This chain links TRBV18 with TRBJ1-4; no firm D call. The CDR3 runs to 16 residues. V lost 1 base, J lost 2 bases, and 11 bases lay in between. Germline V gene data show CDR1 as KGHSH and CDR2 as LQKENI. The CDR3 region is CASSPRQGITNEKLFF. The CDR3 DNA follows: TGTGCCAGCTCACCACGACAAGGTATCACTAATGAAAAACTGTTTTTT.